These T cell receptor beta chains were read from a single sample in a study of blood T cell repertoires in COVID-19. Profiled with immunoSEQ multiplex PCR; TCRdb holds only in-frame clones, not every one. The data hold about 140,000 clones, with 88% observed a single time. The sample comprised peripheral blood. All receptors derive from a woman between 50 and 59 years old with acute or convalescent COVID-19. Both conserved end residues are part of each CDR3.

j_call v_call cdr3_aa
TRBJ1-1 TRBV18 CASSPQGSWDTEAFF
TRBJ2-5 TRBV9 CASSAPDRGGGEETQYF
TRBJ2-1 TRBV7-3 CASSLTTGTLNEQFF
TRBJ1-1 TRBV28 CASSGQGENTEAFF
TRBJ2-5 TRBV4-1 CAISGLAGETQYF
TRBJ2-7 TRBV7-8 CASSPLGASRWTYEQYF
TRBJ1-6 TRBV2 CASSAGVAYNSPLHF
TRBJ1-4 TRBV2 CASNLDRASNEKLFF
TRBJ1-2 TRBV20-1 CSASGGEVGGYTF
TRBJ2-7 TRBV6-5 CASSYSGLSSPYEQYF
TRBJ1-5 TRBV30 CAWSRQGAGQPQHF
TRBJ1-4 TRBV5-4 CASSLATATNEKLFF
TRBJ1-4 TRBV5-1 CASSAGATNEKLFF
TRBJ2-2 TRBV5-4 CASSPRQGDTGELFF
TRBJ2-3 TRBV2 CASSGSLSTDTQYF
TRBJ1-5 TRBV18 CASSSGWGGNQPQHF
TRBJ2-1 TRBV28 CASSARMNYNEQFF
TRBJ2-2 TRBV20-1 CSARAGELFF
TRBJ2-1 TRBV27 CASSLSIRGLYNEQFF
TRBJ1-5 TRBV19 CASSIAGVRNQPQHF
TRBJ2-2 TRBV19 CASIQDRVGTGELFF
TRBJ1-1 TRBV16 CASSPTFGSGSTEAFF
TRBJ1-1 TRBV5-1 CASSPTGARMNTEAFF
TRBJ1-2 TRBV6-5 CASSQEVQGSYGYTF
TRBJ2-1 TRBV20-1 CSASYSGGAYNEQFF
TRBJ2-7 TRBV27 CASSGTGMPYEQYF
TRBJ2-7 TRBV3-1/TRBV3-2 CASSQGTGNSYEQYF